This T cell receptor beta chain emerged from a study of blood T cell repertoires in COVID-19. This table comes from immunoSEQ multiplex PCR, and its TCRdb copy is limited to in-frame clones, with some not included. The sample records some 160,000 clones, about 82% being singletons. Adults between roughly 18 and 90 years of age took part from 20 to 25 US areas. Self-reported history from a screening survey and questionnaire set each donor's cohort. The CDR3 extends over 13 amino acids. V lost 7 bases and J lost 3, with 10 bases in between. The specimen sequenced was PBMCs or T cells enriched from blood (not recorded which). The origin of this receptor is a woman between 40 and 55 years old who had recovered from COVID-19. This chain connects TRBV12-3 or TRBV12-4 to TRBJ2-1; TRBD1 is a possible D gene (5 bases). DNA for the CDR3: TGTGCCAGCACCCCAGGGAACTACAATGAGCAGTTCTTC. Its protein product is CASTPGNYNEQFF.